The 30 T cell receptor beta chains reported below all come from one sample, sequenced in a study of blood T cell repertoires in COVID-19. Profiled with immunoSEQ multiplex PCR; TCRdb holds only in-frame clones, not every one. The profile shows roughly 100,000 clones, 85% of them singletons. Sequenced material: peripheral blood. All receptors come from a woman in her seventies with active or convalescent COVID-19.

This chain uses TRBV2 with TRBJ1-2; D call uncertain. The V and J ends lost 7 bases and 0 bases respectively, with 12 bases between them. CDR1 is SNHLY and CDR2 is FYNNEI in the germline V gene. The CDR3 is 14 amino acids. Written as DNA, the CDR3 is TGTGCCAGCAAAGGCAGGTCCTCTAACTATGGCTACACCTTC. Translating it yields CASKGRSSNYGYTF.

This sequence joins TRBV3-1 (or the pseudogene TRBV3-2) and TRBJ2-5; TRBD2 matches 8 bases. J gave up 5 bases and V 2 bases, and 7 bases lay outside the gene matches. The CDR3 extends over 15 amino acids. Germline assignment: CDR1 LGHDT and CDR2 YNNKEL (reference sequence). CDR3 region: CASSQSGLGGETQYF. CDR3 nucleotides: TGTGCCAGCAGCCAATCGGGACTAGGGGGTGAGACCCAGTACTTC.

The rearrangement links TRBV28 to TRBJ2-3; D unresolved. The CDR3 totals 14 residues. CDR1 and CDR2 from the germline V gene are MDHEN and SYDVKM. Between the trimmed V and J ends, which lost 6 bases and 1 base, there was a span of 11 bases. In DNA form, the CDR3 reads TGTGCCAGCAGCAATCTACGGGGCACAGATACGCAGTATTTT. Protein sequence: CASSNLRGTDTQYF.

The CDR3: CASSGGDTDTQYF. CDR3 DNA: TGCGCCAGCAGCGGCGGGGACACAGATACGCAGTATTTT. This chain joins TRBV5-1 and TRBJ2-3; a weak D match, TRBD2 (6 bases). The CDR3 length is 13 residues. Germline V gene lookup returns CDR1 SGHRS and CDR2 YFSETQ. Trimming stripped 4 bases from V and 2 bases from J, with 8 bases between. Looking up the rest from reference TRBV5-1 and TRBJ2-3 gives the full variable domain: KAGVTQTPRYLIKTRGQQVTLSCSPISGHRSVSWYQQTPGQGLQFLFEYFSETQRNKGNFPGRFSGRQFSNSRSEMNVSTLELGDSALYLCASSGGDTDTQYFGPGTRLTVL.

The CDR3 spells CASSEAPGPLNTEAFF. The CDR3 DNA reads as TGTGCCAGCAGTGAAGCGCCAGGGCCATTGAACACTGAAGCTTTCTTT. The rearrangement uses TRBV2 and TRBJ1-1, with D perhaps TRBD1 (5 bases). V lost 0 bases and J lost 0, with 11 bases in between. CDR3 length: 16 amino acids. Per the germline V gene, CDR1 is SNHLY and CDR2 is FYNNEI.

The CDR3 coding sequence is TGTGCCAGCTCGCGACAGGGGGGGCTCGGCACTGAAGCTTTCTTT. Translating gives CASSRQGGLGTEAFF. The rearrangement joins TRBV18 to TRBJ1-1, with 9 bases matching TRBD1. Losses at the gene ends were 6 bases for V and 4 bases for J; bases not matched to a gene: 9. The CDR3 is made up of 15 amino acids. CDR1 is KGHSH and CDR2 is LQKENI in the germline V gene.

This clone was seen a single time. This rearrangement joins TRBV7-2 to TRBJ2-1; 7 bases agree with TRBD2. This CDR3 contains 15 residues. V was pared by 5 bases and J by 12 bases, with 16 bases of the junction left unmatched. The germline V gene has CDR1 SGHTA and CDR2 FQGNSA. The CDR3 here is CASSPGGSGFTTQFF. Here the CDR3 DNA reads TGTGCCAGCAGCCCCGGGGGGTCGGGGTTTACAACGCAGTTCTTC.

The rearrangement joins TRBV7-2 to TRBJ2-5; TRBD1 matches at 9 bases. Germline V lookup: CDR1 SGHTA, CDR2 FQGNSA. The junction had 4 bases not matched to a gene; V was cut back by 3 bases and J by 2 bases. The CDR3 has 15 residues. This CDR3 is CASSLRTGVQETQYF. The CDR3 DNA follows: TGTGCCAGCAGCTTGCGGACAGGGGTTCAAGAGACCCAGTACTTC. The entire variable domain, with the rest obtained from reference TRBV7-2 and TRBJ2-5, is as follows: GAGVSQSPSNKVTEKGKDVELRCDPISGHTALYWYRQSLGQGLEFLIYFQGNSAPDKSGLPSDRFSAERTGGSVSTLTIQRTQQEDSAVYLCASSLRTGVQETQYFGPGTRLLVL.

This clone was counted between two and nine times. Compared with germline, one end of the junction differs, possibly owing to a read error. The chain links TRBV7-7 to TRBJ2-7, with 9 bases that match TRBD1. The CDR3 is made up of 16 amino acids. Germline lookup yields CDR1 SSHAT and CDR2 FNYEAQ (reference sequence). Here the CDR3 reads CASSFHLGQGLGEQYF. The CDR3 nucleotides are TGTGCTAGCAGCTTCCACTTGGGACAGGGTTTAGGCGAGCAGTACTTC. Supplemented by reference TRBV7-7 and TRBJ2-7, the full variable domain reads GAGVSQSPRYKVTKRGQDVTLRCDPISSHATLYWYQQALGQGPEFLTYFNYEAQPDKSGLPSDRFSAERPEGSISTLTIQRTEQRDSAMYRCASSFHLGQGLGEQYFGPGTRLTVT.

The chain is built from TRBV5-6 and TRBJ2-1; 7 bases match TRBD1. The junction had 9 bases not matched to a gene; V was cut back by 3 bases and J by 3 bases. CDR1 is SGHDT, CDR2 YYEEEE, per germline. The CDR3 is made up of 16 amino acids. The CDR3 sequence: CASSSVGQHNYNEQFF. The CDR3 DNA reads TGTGCCAGCAGCTCCGTGGGACAGCATAACTACAATGAGCAGTTCTTC.

In its sample, this clone was seen once. This chain joins TRBV10-2 and TRBJ1-1, with D perhaps matching TRBD1 (6 bases). Germline loops: CDR1 WSHSY, CDR2 SAAADI. The CDR3 is made up of 13 amino acids. The ends were cut back, 2 bases at V and 4 bases at J, with 8 bases in the middle. This CDR3 is CASSETRGTEAFF. CDR3 sequence (DNA): TGCGCCAGCAGTGAGACCAGGGGCACTGAAGCTTTCTTT.

The rearrangement joins TRBV11-1 to TRBJ1-1; 11 bases are shared with TRBD1. With 4 bases clipped from V and 3 bases from J, the junction kept 4 bases outside the gene matches. CDR3 length: 15 residues. The germline V gene has CDR1 SGHAT and CDR2 FQDESV (reference sequence). The CDR3 nucleotides read TGTGCCAGCAGCTCTAGGACAGGGGGCGACACTGAAGCTTTCTTT. This encodes CASSSRTGGDTEAFF.

V and J are TRBV7-2 and TRBJ2-5; 12 bases align to TRBD2. The CDR3 contains 17 residues. Germline values: CDR1 SGHTA, CDR2 FQGNSA. V was pared by 1 base and J by 5 bases, with 8 bases of the junction left unmatched. For the CDR3, the DNA is TGTGCCAGCAGCTTAGACGGGTGGACTAGCGGGGCGGAGACCCAGTACTTC. This encodes CASSLDGWTSGAETQYF.

The chain combines TRBV7-2 with TRBJ1-5; 7 bases map to TRBD1. The CDR3 is made up of 15 amino acids. J gave up 1 base and V 3 bases, and 3 bases lay outside the gene matches. Looked up from germline, CDR1 is SGHTA and CDR2 is FQGNSA. CDR3 in amino acids: CASSLDRLSNQPQHF. DNA of the CDR3: TGTGCCAGCAGCTTGGACAGGCTAAGCAATCAGCCCCAGCATTTT.

The V gene is TRBV25-1, the J gene TRBJ1-2, with D maybe TRBD1 (6 bases). V shed 1 base and J shed 4 bases, with 19 bases lying between them. The CDR3 is 17 residues long. Germline CDR1 MGHDK, CDR2 SYGVNS. The CDR3 spells CASSESDSSPQVYGYTF. In DNA, the CDR3 is TGTGCCAGCAGTGAATCGGACAGCAGCCCACAGGTCTATGGCTACACCTTC.

The rearrangement uses TRBV5-1 and TRBJ1-1; 7 bases align to TRBD1. The CDR3 loop spans 14 amino acids. J was trimmed by 7 bases and V by 4 bases; bases with no gene match: 10. Germline loops: CDR1 SGHRS, CDR2 YFSETQ. CDR3 coding DNA: TGCGCCAGCAGCCACCCCCGACAGGGCAGTGAAGCTTTCTTT. Amino acid sequence: CASSHPRQGSEAFF.

The chain uses TRBV11-3 and TRBJ2-3; no firm D call. Germline V CDR1 and CDR2: SGHNT, YENEEA. This CDR3 is 13 amino acids long. Trimming took off 5 bases at V and 4 bases at J, with 10 bases between the two ends. As DNA, the CDR3 is TGTGCCAGCAGCCTTAGTAAAGCAGATACGCAGTATTTT. Its translation: CASSLSKADTQYF.

This clone was seen once. The chain recombines TRBV19 with TRBJ2-6; 8 positions match TRBD1. This CDR3 has 17 residues. V trimming: 4 bases; J trimming: 0 bases; junction bases outside the gene matches: 5. Looked up from germline, CDR1 is LNHDA and CDR2 is SQIVND (reference sequence). CDR3 residues: CASSTSTGASGANVLTF. The CDR3 nucleotides are TGTGCCAGTAGTACCTCGACAGGGGCCTCTGGGGCCAACGTCCTGACTTTC.

This clone came up once. This rearrangement joins TRBV19 to TRBJ1-3; D is uncertain. The CDR3 is 14 residues long. V lost 5 bases and J lost 0, with 8 bases in between. Per germline, CDR1 LNHDA and CDR2 SQIVND (reference sequence). CDR3 nucleotides: TGTGCCAGTAGTGGGCCGCTCTCTGGAAACACCATATATTTT. Translated, it gives CASSGPLSGNTIYF.

This clone was seen more than once but under ten times. V gene TRBV10-1 combines with J gene TRBJ2-1; TRBD1 matches at 7 bases. The CDR3 extends over 13 amino acids. Trimming removed 9 bases from V and 5 bases from J; junction bases left unmatched: 7. From germline, CDR1 is WNHNN and CDR2 SYGVQD (reference sequence). Here the CDR3 reads CARQRQGDNEQFF. The CDR3 bases are TGCGCCAGGCAAAGGCAGGGGGACAATGAGCAGTTCTTC.

This sequence joins TRBV5-6 and TRBJ2-1, with 8 bases matching TRBD1. Germline-derived CDR1 and CDR2 are SGHDT and YYEEEE. CDR3 length: 17 amino acids. The V gene end was trimmed by 0 bases and the J gene end by 0 bases; junction bases not matched to a gene: 5. CDR3 sequence reads: CASSLGTGLSSYNEQFF. The CDR3 nucleotides read TGTGCCAGCAGCTTGGGGACAGGGCTAAGCTCCTACAATGAGCAGTTCTTC.

The chain uses TRBV6-5 and TRBJ2-3, with D unclear. Germline assignment: CDR1 MNHEY and CDR2 SVGAGI. This CDR3 is 12 amino acids long. Trimming shortened V by 6 bases and J by 5 bases, and 9 bases separated the two germline ends. CDR3 coding DNA: TGTGCCAGCAGCTTTCGCGGAGATACGCAGTATTTT. It specifies CASSFRGDTQYF.

The V gene is TRBV19, the J gene TRBJ1-1; D may be TRBD1 (6 bases). CDR1 LNHDA and CDR2 SQIVND come from the germline V gene (reference sequence). The CDR3 is made up of 14 amino acids. V was clipped by 4 bases and J by 8 bases, with 17 bases between them. The CDR3 here is CASSTQPTTGEAFF. CDR3 DNA: TGTGCCAGTAGTACCCAACCGACGACAGGCGAAGCTTTCTTT.

V and J are TRBV2 and TRBJ2-5; 7 nucleotides line up with TRBD1. CDR1 and CDR2 (germline): SNHLY, FYNNEI. The CDR3 extends over 12 amino acids. The V gene end was trimmed by 7 bases and the J gene end by 5 bases; junction bases not matched to a gene: 4. DNA of the CDR3: TGTGCCAGCAAGGGGGCGAGGGAGACCCAGTACTTC. This sequence encodes CASKGARETQYF. Using reference TRBV2 and TRBJ2-5 for the parts outside the CDR3, the full variable domain is EPEVTQTPSHQVTQMGQEVILRCVPISNHLYFYWYRQILGQKVEFLVSFYNNEISEKSEIFDDQFSVERPDGSNFTLKIRSTKLEDSAMYFCASKGARETQYFGPGTRLLVL.

The CDR3 loop reads CASSSPSAGQGAKEQYF. In DNA form, the CDR3 reads TGTGCCAGCTCAAGCCCCTCAGCGGGACAGGGGGCGAAAGAGCAGTACTTC. The genes are TRBV18 and TRBJ2-7; 12 nucleotides agree with TRBD1. Germline CDR1 reads KGHSH; CDR2 reads LQKENI. J was trimmed by 7 bases and V by 5 bases; bases with no gene match: 15. CDR3 length: 17 amino acids.

The genes are TRBV27 and TRBJ1-1; no reliable D call. V lost 0 bases, J lost 1 base, and 6 bases lay in between. The V gene's germline CDR1 is MNHEY and CDR2 SMNVEV (reference sequence). The CDR3 sequence is 14 residues long. CDR3 region: CASSLSNTNTEAFF. As DNA, the CDR3 is TGTGCCAGCAGTTTATCGAACACGAACACTGAAGCTTTCTTT.

The V call is TRBV5-1, the J call TRBJ2-6, with 8 bases aligning to TRBD1. CDR3 length equals 16 residues. Trimming cost V 7 bases and J 2 bases; bases outside gene matches: 8. Looked up from germline, CDR1 is SGHRS and CDR2 is YFSETQ. DNA of the CDR3: TGCGCCAGCTCGCCATTACAGGGGGCTGGGGCCAACGTCCTGACTTTC. Its protein is CASSPLQGAGANVLTF.

V usage is TRBV25-1 and J usage is TRBJ1-2; 7 bases are a match to TRBD1. Trimming removed 2 bases from V and 5 bases from J; junction bases left unmatched: 5. CDR1 and CDR2 from the germline V gene are MGHDK and SYGVNS. The CDR3 totals 14 residues. CDR3 protein: CASSEQGGGYGYTF. The CDR3 DNA reads TGTGCCAGCAGTGAACAGGGGGGAGGATATGGCTACACCTTC.

The chain joins TRBV5-1 to TRBJ1-3; 9 nucleotides line up with TRBD1. The V gene's germline CDR1 is SGHRS and CDR2 YFSETQ. Trimming cost V 4 bases and J 4 bases; bases outside gene matches: 9. The CDR3 contains 16 residues. CDR3 protein: CASSPRGTGYGNTIYF. CDR3 in DNA: TGCGCCAGCAGCCCGCGTGGGACAGGGTACGGAAACACCATATATTTT.

This clone has just one count. This sequence joins TRBV5-4 and TRBJ2-2; D is unresolved. Germline loops: CDR1 SGHNT, CDR2 YYREEE (reference sequence). V lost 4 bases to trimming and J lost 6 bases, with 13 bases between them. The CDR3 extends over 14 amino acids. The CDR3 here is CASSRLDRAGELFF. The CDR3 bases are TGTGCCAGCAGCCGACTCGATCGAGCCGGGGAGCTGTTTTTT. The whole variable domain, remainder taken from reference TRBV5-4 and TRBJ2-2, is ETGVTQSPTHLIKTRGQQVTLRCSSQSGHNTVSWYQQALGQGPQFIFQYYREEENGRGNFPPRFSGLQFPNYSSELNVNALELDDSALYLCASSRLDRAGELFFGEGSRLTVL.